The 15 T cell receptor beta chains reported below all come from one sample, sequenced in a study of T cell repertoires in ileal Crohn's disease. Noted time point: neoterminal ileum biopsy at postoperative endoscopy, about 6 months after surgery. The assay was immunoSEQ multiplex PCR, and TCRdb's table has in-frame clones only and misses some. The profile covers about 12,000 clones, with approximately 85% appearing a single time and about a tenth taken by the ten largest. Sequenced input: ileal tissue. The receptors shown here come from an adult with Crohn's disease.

The DNA for the CDR3 is TGTGCCAGCAGTGAAGCCACAGGGCGCCGGGAGCTGTTTTTT. Translated: CASSEATGRRELFF. V is TRBV6-1 and J is TRBJ2-2; possibly TRBD1 for D (6 bases). V was pared by 0 bases and J by 9 bases, with 11 bases between. CDR3 length equals 14 residues. CDR1 MNHNS and CDR2 SASEGT come from the germline V gene.

The rearrangement joins TRBV27 to TRBJ2-3; 7 bases fit TRBD2. The V segment lost 2 bases and the J segment 1 base; nucleotides outside the gene matches: 3. The CDR3 runs 15 residues. CDR1 and CDR2 (germline): MNHEY, SMNVEV (reference sequence). The CDR3 region has the DNA TGTGCCAGCAGTTTAGCGGGGGAGGGCACAGATACGCAGTATTTT. It encodes CASSLAGEGTDTQYF.

On this clone itself: This same CDR3 is encoded by further DNA sequences in the sample. The chain recombines TRBV7-9 with TRBJ1-5; D may be TRBD1 (5 bases). Trimming took 1 base from V and 7 from J, leaving 17 bases between them. This CDR3 region has 16 residues. Germline-derived CDR1 and CDR2 are SEHNR and FQNEAQ (reference sequence). The CDR3 nucleotides are TGTGCCAGCAGCTTAGAGGCAGGGCTAGGGAAGCAGCCCCAGCATTTT. Amino acids: CASSLEAGLGKQPQHF. Full variable domain (outside the CDR3, taken from reference TRBV7-9 and TRBJ1-5): DTGVSQNPRHKITKRGQNVTFRCDPISEHNRLYWYRQTLGQGPEFLTYFQNEAQLEKSRLLSDRFSAERPKGSFSTLEIQRTEQGDSAMYLCASSLEAGLGKQPQHFGDGTRLSIL.

The genes are TRBV10-3 and TRBJ1-2; D is uncertain. With 2 bases removed from V and 3 bases from J, the gap between germline ends came to 4 bases. The CDR3 has 12 amino acids. From germline, CDR1 is ENHRY and CDR2 SYGVKD. The CDR3 reads CAISEGDYGYTF. As DNA, the CDR3 is TGTGCCATCAGTGAGGGAGACTATGGCTACACCTTC.

The V gene is TRBV10-1, the J gene TRBJ2-2; 9 nucleotides align to TRBD1. This CDR3 is built from 20 residues. After removal of 2 bases from V and 0 bases from J, the junction contained 13 bases not matched to a gene. Germline CDR1 is WNHNN and CDR2 is SYGVQD (reference sequence). CDR3 region: CASSEPLTGGASTNTGELFF. In DNA, the CDR3 is TGCGCCAGCAGTGAGCCTCTTACAGGGGGCGCGTCCACGAACACCGGGGAGCTGTTTTTT.

This clone has just one count. The chain joins TRBV27 to TRBJ2-1; TRBD2 matches at 8 bases. CDR1 is MNHEY, CDR2 SMNVEV, per germline (reference sequence). There are 16 residues in the CDR3. The V segment lost 6 bases and the J segment 9 bases; nucleotides outside the gene matches: 16. The CDR3 region is CASRSLRAGVGGEQFF. In DNA, the CDR3 is TGTGCCAGCAGATCCTTAAGAGCGGGAGTTGGAGGTGAGCAGTTCTTC.

The chain links TRBV12-5 to TRBJ2-3; 14 bases match TRBD2. This CDR3 has 15 residues. Germline V gene data show CDR1 as LGHNT and CDR2 as FRNRAP. The ends lost 5 bases at V and 4 bases at J; junction bases unmatched: 2. The DNA for the CDR3 is TGTGCTAGTGGTCCGGGACTAGCGGGAGCAGATACGCAGTATTTT. Protein product: CASGPGLAGADTQYF.

The chain links TRBV25-1 to TRBJ2-1; tentative D call: TRBD2 (6 bases). From germline, CDR1 is MGHDK and CDR2 SYGVNS. The CDR3 sequence is 14 residues long. V lost 7 bases and J 3 bases, leaving 13 bases between the germline ends. The CDR3: CASTALGSYNEQFF. The DNA of the CDR3 is TGTGCCAGCACAGCCCTCGGGAGCTACAATGAGCAGTTCTTC.

The chain uses TRBV29-1 and TRBJ2-2; maybe TRBD1 (5 bases). Germline V CDR1 and CDR2: SQVTM, ANQGSEA. The CDR3 runs 15 residues. V was pared by 4 bases and J by 3 bases, with 15 bases between. CDR3 DNA sequence: TGCAGCGTTGGACCACTGATAGGGGACACCGGGGAGCTGTTTTTT. It is translated as CSVGPLIGDTGELFF.

In DNA, the CDR3 is TGCGCCAGCAGGAGAGAGCAGGCAGCCGAAGCTTTCTTT. It specifies CASRREQAAEAFF. The rearrangement uses TRBV5-1 and TRBJ1-1, with no clear D. From germline, CDR1 is SGHRS and CDR2 YFSETQ. The CDR3 runs to 13 residues. Trimming took off 5 bases at V and 8 bases at J, with 16 bases between the two ends.

This chain uses TRBV5-6 with TRBJ2-1; the match to TRBD2 covers 12 bases. Germline V gene sequence: CDR1 SGHDT, CDR2 YYEEEE. The CDR3 has 17 residues. The junction had 10 bases not matched to a gene; V was cut back by 2 bases and J by 7 bases. CDR3 DNA sequence: TGTGCCAGCAGCTTAGGGCTAGCGGGGGGGCGAGGAAATGAGCAGTTCTTC. Its protein is CASSLGLAGGRGNEQFF.

The rearrangement joins TRBV7-9 to TRBJ2-2, with 11 bases that match TRBD2. The CDR3 totals 15 residues. CDR1 is SEHNR and CDR2 is FQNEAQ in the germline V gene (reference sequence). V gave up 4 bases and J gave up 4 bases; unmatched junction bases: 2. CDR3 loop: CASSSLAGGTGELFF. The CDR3 nucleotides read TGTGCCAGCAGCTCCCTAGCGGGGGGCACCGGGGAGCTGTTTTTT.

The V call is TRBV4-2, the J call TRBJ2-7; TRBD1 matches at 9 bases. Germline CDR1 reads LGHNA; CDR2 reads YNFKEQ. Trimming at V came to 3 bases and at J to 2 bases, leaving 5 bases not matched to a gene. The CDR3 spans 15 residues. The CDR3: CASSHWGTGTYEQYF. CDR3 nucleotide sequence: TGTGCCAGCAGCCATTGGGGGACAGGGACCTACGAGCAGTACTTC.

This clone was picked up a small number of times. This sequence joins TRBV9 and TRBJ2-2, with TRBD2 identical over 10 bases. CDR1 and CDR2 from the germline V gene are SGDLS and YYNGEE. Trimming cost V 3 bases and J 1 base; bases outside gene matches: 0. This CDR3 spans 15 amino acids. CDR3 residues: CASSASGRNTGELFF. The CDR3 coding sequence is TGTGCCAGCAGCGCTAGCGGGAGGAACACCGGGGAGCTGTTTTTT.

The chain has TRBV6-1 and TRBJ1-2, with D perhaps matching TRBD1 (5 bases). The germline gives CDR1 MNHNS, CDR2 SASEGT. Trimming stripped 4 bases from V and 5 bases from J, with 11 bases between. CDR3 length: 13 amino acids. CDR3 amino acids: CASSGGQGYGYTF. CDR3 bases: TGTGCCAGCAGTGGTGGCCAGGGTTATGGCTACACCTTC.